This T cell receptor beta chain was observed in a study of blood T cell repertoires in COVID-19. Study background: PBMCs, B-cell-depleted T cells, or T cells were the source of the cDNA or gDNA that made up the material.

The germline V gene encodes CDR1 KGHDR and CDR2 SFDVKD. The CDR3 has 14 residues. V was clipped by 5 bases and J by 6 bases, with 13 bases between them. Original handling: The authors estimated nucleated cell counts from reference gene primer amplification. The protocol was immunoSEQ multiplex PCR, while the TCRdb copy is restricted to in-frame clones and leaves out a portion. The V and J calls and clone size come from that table; D and trimming were worked out from the DNA. This table has approximately 170,000 clones, around 84% appearing once. Self-reported history from a screening survey and questionnaire set each donor's cohort.

The receptor comes from a woman in her 30s who had recovered from COVID-19. The sequenced material came from PBMCs or T cells enriched from blood (not recorded which). The V and J genes are TRBV24-1 and TRBJ2-1; TRBD1 is a possible D gene (6 bases). This CDR3 is CATSGGLVGNEQFF. DNA of the CDR3: TGTGCCACCAGTGGGGGGCTAGTCGGCAATGAGCAGTTCTTC.